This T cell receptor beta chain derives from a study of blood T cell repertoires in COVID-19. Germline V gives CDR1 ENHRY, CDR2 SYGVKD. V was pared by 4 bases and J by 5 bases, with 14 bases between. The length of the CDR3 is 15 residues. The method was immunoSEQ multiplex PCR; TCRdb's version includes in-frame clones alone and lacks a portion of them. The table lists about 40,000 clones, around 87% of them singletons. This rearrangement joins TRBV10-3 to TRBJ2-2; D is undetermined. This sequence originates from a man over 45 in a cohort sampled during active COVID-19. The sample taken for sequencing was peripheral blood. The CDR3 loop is CAISVGQDHTGELFF. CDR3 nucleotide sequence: TGTGCCATCAGTGTAGGTCAGGATCATACCGGGGAGCTGTTTTTT.